This T cell receptor beta chain appears in the sequencing data of a study of T-cell reconstitution after alpha-beta-depleted transplantation in children. For TCRbeta, the library was prepared with unique molecular identifiers. MiXCR, applied by TCRdb to the PCR reads, yields one record per CDR3 protein. The data show 250,000 to 300,000 distinct CDR3 sequences, with roughly 9.5% seen just once and over 9.5% held by the top ten. Germline lookup yields CDR1 ENHRY and CDR2 SYGVKD. CDR3 length: 14 residues. V trimming: 3 bases; J trimming: 5 bases; junction bases outside the gene matches: 6. V and J are TRBV10-3 and TRBJ1-2, with TRBD1 matching over 7 bases. Sequences were derived from PBMCs from the stem cell graft donor, sampled from the stem cell graft. The sequence was obtained from a human donor who donated a stem cell graft to a child with SCID. The CDR3 region is CAISDGTEKYGYTF. Here the CDR3 DNA reads TGTGCCATCAGTGATGGGACAGAGAAGTATGGCTACACCTTC.